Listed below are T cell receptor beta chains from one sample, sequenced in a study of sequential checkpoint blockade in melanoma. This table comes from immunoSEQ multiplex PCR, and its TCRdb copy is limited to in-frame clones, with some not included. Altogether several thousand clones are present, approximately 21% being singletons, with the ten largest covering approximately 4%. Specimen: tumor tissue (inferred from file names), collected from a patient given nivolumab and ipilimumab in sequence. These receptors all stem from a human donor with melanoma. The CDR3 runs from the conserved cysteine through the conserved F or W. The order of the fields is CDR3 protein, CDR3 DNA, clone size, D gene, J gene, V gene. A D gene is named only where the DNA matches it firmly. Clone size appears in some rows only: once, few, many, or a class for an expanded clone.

cdr3_aa: CASSEAVTPNTEAFF
cdr3_nt: TGTGCCAGCAGTGAAGCCGTGACACCGAACACTGAAGCTTTCTTT
clone_size: few
d_call: -
j_call: TRBJ1-1
v_call: TRBV6-1

cdr3_aa: CASSVAPAGGYTF
cdr3_nt: TGTGCCAGCAGCGTAGCGCCCGCGGGGGGCTACACCTTC
clone_size: few
d_call: -
j_call: TRBJ1-2
v_call: TRBV9

cdr3_aa: CASSPRMGTTDTQYF
cdr3_nt: TGTGCCAGCAGTCCCAGAATGGGTACCACAGATACGCAGTATTTT
clone_size: medium-sized
d_call: -
j_call: TRBJ2-3
v_call: TRBV6-8

cdr3_aa: CASSLDQGAGGYTF
cdr3_nt: TGTGCCAGCAGCTTGGATCAGGGGGCGGGTGGCTACACCTTC
clone_size: many
d_call: TRBD1
j_call: TRBJ1-2
v_call: TRBV11-3

cdr3_aa: CASSLRSSYNEQFF
cdr3_nt: TGTGCCAGCAGCTTACGAAGCTCCTACAATGAGCAGTTCTTC
clone_size: many
d_call: -
j_call: TRBJ2-1
v_call: TRBV11-3

cdr3_aa: CASRGDRGPYNEQFF
cdr3_nt: TGTGCCAGCAGGGGGGACAGGGGGCCCTACAATGAGCAGTTCTTC
clone_size: many
d_call: TRBD1
j_call: TRBJ2-1
v_call: TRBV11-3

cdr3_aa: CASSPGLAGNEQFF
cdr3_nt: TGTGCCAGCAGCCCGGGACTAGCGGGTAATGAGCAGTTCTTC
clone_size: -
d_call: TRBD2
j_call: TRBJ2-1
v_call: TRBV14

cdr3_aa: CASSLERGRTTDTQYF
cdr3_nt: TGTGCCAGCAGCCTAGAGCGGGGGCGGACCACAGATACGCAGTATTTT
clone_size: many
d_call: TRBD2
j_call: TRBJ2-3
v_call: TRBV11-3

cdr3_aa: CASSQETGGSDEKLFF
cdr3_nt: TGCGCCAGCAGCCAGGAAACAGGGGGTTCGGATGAAAAACTGTTTTTT
clone_size: many
d_call: TRBD1
j_call: TRBJ1-4
v_call: TRBV23-1

cdr3_aa: CASDYGGYTQYF
cdr3_nt: TGTGCCAGTGATTACGGGGGTTATACGCAGTATTTT
clone_size: -
d_call: -
j_call: TRBJ2-3
v_call: TRBV6-8

cdr3_aa: CAEGSLNEQFF
cdr3_nt: TGTGCCGAGGGGAGCCTCAATGAGCAGTTCTTC
clone_size: -
d_call: -
j_call: TRBJ2-1
v_call: TRBV12-5

cdr3_aa: CASSIDRRGRYGYTF
cdr3_nt: TGTGCCAGTAGTATAGATCGGCGGGGTCGGTATGGCTACACCTTC
clone_size: -
d_call: -
j_call: TRBJ1-2
v_call: TRBV19

cdr3_aa: CASSLASAASGTGELFF
cdr3_nt: TGTGCCAGCAGCTTGGCGTCCGCGGCTTCGGGCACCGGGGAGCTGTTTTTT
clone_size: many
d_call: -
j_call: TRBJ2-2
v_call: TRBV11-3

cdr3_aa: CASSSITGTGNTEAFF
cdr3_nt: TGTGCCAGCAGTTCCATCACCGGGACAGGGAACACTGAAGCTTTCTTT
clone_size: medium-sized
d_call: TRBD1
j_call: TRBJ1-1
v_call: TRBV28

cdr3_aa: CASSVVGYTPPNEQFF
cdr3_nt: TGTGCCAGCAGCGTAGTAGGCTATACGCCCCCAAATGAGCAGTTCTTC
clone_size: -
d_call: -
j_call: TRBJ2-1
v_call: TRBV9

cdr3_aa: CASSSNDRNSPLHF
cdr3_nt: TGTGCCAGCAGCTCGAATGATCGCAATTCACCCCTCCACTTT
clone_size: many
d_call: -
j_call: TRBJ1-6
v_call: TRBV11-3

cdr3_aa: CSVEGAGGSLGPYGYTF
cdr3_nt: TGCAGCGTTGAAGGGGCAGGGGGGAGCTTGGGACCCTATGGCTACACCTTC
clone_size: -
d_call: TRBD1
j_call: TRBJ1-2
v_call: TRBV29-1

cdr3_aa: CASSLLLGGVQETQYF
cdr3_nt: TGTGCCAGCAGCTTGCTCCTAGGGGGCGTCCAAGAGACCCAGTACTTC
clone_size: medium-sized
d_call: TRBD1
j_call: TRBJ2-5
v_call: TRBV11-3

cdr3_aa: CASSSPGQGTYEQYF
cdr3_nt: TGTGCCAGCAGTTCCCCGGGACAGGGCACTTACGAGCAGTACTTC
clone_size: few
d_call: TRBD1
j_call: TRBJ2-7
v_call: TRBV28

cdr3_aa: CASSRGSAEQYF
cdr3_nt: TGTGCCAGCAGCCGGGGGTCCGCCGAGCAGTACTTC
clone_size: -
d_call: -
j_call: TRBJ2-7
v_call: TRBV9

cdr3_aa: CASSPSQANGYTF
cdr3_nt: TGTGCCAGCAGTCCCTCCCAGGCAAATGGCTACACCTTC
clone_size: few
d_call: -
j_call: TRBJ1-2
v_call: TRBV9

cdr3_aa: CASKMDPYGDTQYF
cdr3_nt: TGTGCCAGTAAGATGGACCCCTATGGGGATACGCAGTATTTT
clone_size: -
d_call: -
j_call: TRBJ2-3
v_call: TRBV19

cdr3_aa: CASSIGTTGETQYF
cdr3_nt: TGTGCCAGTAGTATCGGGACTACGGGGGAGACCCAGTACTTC
clone_size: few
d_call: TRBD2
j_call: TRBJ2-5
v_call: TRBV19

cdr3_aa: CASSLPDTHGDEQFF
cdr3_nt: TGTGCCAGCAGCCTACCGGACACACACGGCGATGAGCAGTTCTTC
clone_size: medium-sized
d_call: -
j_call: TRBJ2-1
v_call: TRBV9

cdr3_aa: CASSDSSAGELFF
cdr3_nt: TGTGCCAGCAGTGACTCGAGCGCCGGGGAGCTGTTTTTT
clone_size: -
d_call: -
j_call: TRBJ2-2
v_call: TRBV6-8

cdr3_aa: CASSLSTRSPRGHNEQFF
cdr3_nt: TGTGCCAGCAGCTTATCCACCCGGTCCCCAAGGGGACACAATGAGCAGTTCTTC
clone_size: many
d_call: -
j_call: TRBJ2-1
v_call: TRBV11-3

cdr3_aa: CASSLGGQGALDEQFF
cdr3_nt: TGTGCCAGCAGTTTAGGGGGACAGGGGGCTCTCGATGAGCAGTTCTTC
clone_size: -
d_call: TRBD1
j_call: TRBJ2-1
v_call: TRBV28

cdr3_aa: CASSPTTGVRTDTQYF
cdr3_nt: TGTGCCAGTAGTCCTACCACAGGGGTACGCACAGATACGCAGTATTTT
clone_size: -
d_call: TRBD1
j_call: TRBJ2-3
v_call: TRBV19

cdr3_aa: CASSDRTRGNTEAFF
cdr3_nt: TGTGCCAGCAGTGATCGGACCAGGGGGAACACTGAAGCTTTCTTT
clone_size: -
d_call: -
j_call: TRBJ1-1
v_call: TRBV6-8

cdr3_aa: CASSQSLGSTDTQYF
cdr3_nt: TGTGCCAGCAGCCAAAGTCTAGGAAGCACAGATACGCAGTATTTT
clone_size: many
d_call: -
j_call: TRBJ2-3
v_call: TRBV11-3

cdr3_aa: CAWSVLAPTEKLFF
cdr3_nt: TGTGCCTGGAGTGTACTGGCACCCACGGAAAAACTGTTTTTT
clone_size: -
d_call: -
j_call: TRBJ1-4
v_call: TRBV30

cdr3_aa: CASSSTGLNTEAFF
cdr3_nt: TGTGCCAGCAGCTCGACGGGACTTAACACTGAAGCTTTCTTT
clone_size: medium-sized
d_call: -
j_call: TRBJ1-1
v_call: TRBV11-3

cdr3_aa: CAWRGNQPQHF
cdr3_nt: TGTGCCTGGAGGGGCAATCAGCCCCAGCATTTT
clone_size: -
d_call: -
j_call: TRBJ1-5
v_call: TRBV30

cdr3_aa: CASSQVGRQETQYF
cdr3_nt: TGTGCCAGCAGCCAAGTAGGCCGTCAAGAGACCCAGTACTTC
clone_size: many
d_call: -
j_call: TRBJ2-5
v_call: TRBV11-3

cdr3_aa: CASSLGQGEVDTQYF
cdr3_nt: TGTGCCAGCAGCTTAGGACAGGGGGAGGTGGATACGCAGTATTTT
clone_size: many
d_call: TRBD1
j_call: TRBJ2-3
v_call: TRBV11-3

cdr3_aa: CASSPSGTEAFF
cdr3_nt: TGTGCCAGCTCACCTTCCGGGACTGAAGCTTTCTTT
clone_size: few
d_call: -
j_call: TRBJ1-1
v_call: TRBV18

cdr3_aa: CASSPRTGAEDRKNIQYF
cdr3_nt: TGTGCCAGCTCACCACGGACAGGGGCGGAAGATAGGAAAAACATTCAGTACTTC
clone_size: -
d_call: TRBD1
j_call: TRBJ2-4
v_call: TRBV18

cdr3_aa: CASSSTGRAGGNTIYF
cdr3_nt: TGTGCCAGCAGCTCGACAGGGCGGGCGGGAGGAAACACCATATATTTT
clone_size: many
d_call: TRBD1
j_call: TRBJ1-3
v_call: TRBV11-3

cdr3_aa: CASSFIQGANEQYF
cdr3_nt: TGTGCCAGCAGCTTCATACAGGGGGCAAACGAGCAGTACTTC
clone_size: many
d_call: TRBD1
j_call: TRBJ2-7
v_call: TRBV11-3

cdr3_aa: CASSSHGGTTSYEQYF
cdr3_nt: TGTGCCAGCAGCTCTCATGGGGGGACGACCAGCTACGAGCAGTACTTC
clone_size: medium-sized
d_call: -
j_call: TRBJ2-7
v_call: TRBV11-3

cdr3_aa: CASSFSGGPYEQYF
cdr3_nt: TGTGCCAGCAGCTTTAGCGGGGGCCCCTACGAGCAGTACTTC
clone_size: many
d_call: TRBD2
j_call: TRBJ2-7
v_call: TRBV11-3

cdr3_aa: CASSLTDRGSGELFF
cdr3_nt: TGTGCCAGCAGCTTGACGGACAGGGGATCCGGGGAGCTGTTTTTT
clone_size: many
d_call: TRBD1
j_call: TRBJ2-2
v_call: TRBV11-3

cdr3_aa: CASSRLAGGLTDTQYF
cdr3_nt: TGTGCCAGCAGTCGCTTAGCGGGGGGTTTGACAGATACGCAGTATTTT
clone_size: medium-sized
d_call: TRBD2
j_call: TRBJ2-3
v_call: TRBV6-8

cdr3_aa: CASSPLVVDTQYF
cdr3_nt: TGTGCCAGCTCCCCGCTCGTAGTAGATACGCAGTATTTT
clone_size: -
d_call: -
j_call: TRBJ2-3
v_call: TRBV18

cdr3_aa: CASSPPNRATGEQYF
cdr3_nt: TGTGCCAGCAGCCCCCCGAACCGGGCCACCGGCGAGCAGTACTTC
clone_size: -
d_call: -
j_call: TRBJ2-7
v_call: TRBV28

cdr3_aa: CASRRTGRYTDTQYF
cdr3_nt: TGTGCCAGCAGAAGGACAGGGAGATACACAGATACGCAGTATTTT
clone_size: -
d_call: TRBD1
j_call: TRBJ2-3
v_call: TRBV6-8

cdr3_aa: CASRGEDSGNTIYF
cdr3_nt: TGCGCCAGCAGGGGAGAAGACTCTGGAAACACCATATATTTT
clone_size: -
d_call: -
j_call: TRBJ1-3
v_call: TRBV5-1

cdr3_aa: CAWIGGGASNGELFF
cdr3_nt: TGTGCCTGGATTGGCGGGGGGGCCTCGAACGGGGAGCTGTTTTTT
clone_size: -
d_call: TRBD2
j_call: TRBJ2-2
v_call: TRBV30